The 9 T cell receptor beta chains reported below all come from one sample, sequenced in a study of cytomegalovirus exposure and HLA in healthy donors. Primers for the PCR totalled 60 Vbeta and 13 Jbeta. Profiled with immunoSEQ multiplex PCR; TCRdb holds only in-frame clones, not every one. The table shows around 120,000 clones, with around three quarters occurring only once. Sequenced: PBMCs. These receptors all come from a woman aged 55-70 years in good health and CMV-seropositive.

This chain's CDR3 is CASSPTSGGAYEQYF. In nucleotides, the CDR3 is TGTGCCAGCTCACCGACCAGCGGGGGAGCCTACGAGCAGTACTTC. The chain employs TRBV18 and TRBJ2-7; 8 nucleotides agree with TRBD2. This CDR3 spans 15 amino acids. Germline values: CDR1 KGHSH, CDR2 LQKENI. With 3 bases clipped from V and 2 bases from J, the junction kept 6 bases outside the gene matches. The full variable domain, rest sourced from reference TRBV18 and TRBJ2-7, is NAGVMQNPRHLVRRRGQEARLRCSPMKGHSHVYWYRQLPEEGLKFMVYLQKENIIDESGMPKERFSAEFPKEGPSILRIQQVVRGDSAAYFCASSPTSGGAYEQYFGPGTRLTVT.

This clone came up a few times. The chain uses TRBV10-3 and TRBJ1-4; 10 bases match TRBD1. V lost 0 bases, J lost 8 bases, and 3 bases stayed unmatched. CDR1 ENHRY and CDR2 SYGVKD come from the germline V gene. This CDR3 has 15 amino acids. Here the CDR3 DNA reads TGTGCCATCAGTGAGTCGGGACAGGGGAGAGAAAAACTGTTTTTT. The encoded protein is CAISESGQGREKLFF.

The CDR3 spells CASTQHRGEGGGYTF. CDR3 in DNA: TGTGCCAGCACCCAACACAGGGGTGAGGGGGGTGGCTACACCTTC. The J gene is TRBJ1-2, the V gene TRBV6-6; TRBD1 matches at 7 bases. The CDR3 is 15 residues long. Trimming removed 7 bases from V and 7 bases from J; junction bases left unmatched: 15. The germline V gene has CDR1 MNHNY and CDR2 SVGAGI (reference sequence).

This chain links TRBV6-6 with TRBJ2-7; 10 nucleotides line up with TRBD1. The junction had 5 bases not matched to a gene; V was cut back by 6 bases and J by 3 bases. Germline values: CDR1 MNHNY, CDR2 SVGAGI (reference sequence). The CDR3 has 14 amino acids. CDR3 protein: CASSPRDRGYEQYF. CDR3 nucleotide sequence: TGTGCCAGCAGCCCCCGGGACAGGGGCTACGAGCAGTACTTC.

This clone was recorded once. V usage is TRBV13 and J usage is TRBJ2-3; no definite D call. Between the trimmed V and J ends, which lost 5 bases and 0 bases, there was a span of 3 bases. Germline V gene lookup returns CDR1 PRHDT and CDR2 FYEKMQ (reference sequence). The CDR3 length is 12 residues. The CDR3 nucleotides read TGTGCCAGCAGCCCAAGCACAGATACGCAGTATTTT. Amino acids: CASSPSTDTQYF. The variable domain in full, with the rest retrieved from reference TRBV13 and TRBJ2-3, is AAGVIQSPRHLIKEKRETATLKCYPIPRHDTVYWYQQGPGQDPQFLISFYEKMQSDKGSIPDRFSAQQFSDYHSELNMSSLELGDSALYFCASSPSTDTQYFGPGTRLTVL.

The rearrangement joins TRBV5-1 to TRBJ2-3; D is perhaps TRBD1 (5 bases). Germline assignment: CDR1 SGHRS and CDR2 YFSETQ. The V end lost 0 bases, the J end lost 4 bases, and 18 bases lay between the germline ends. CDR3 size: 17 residues. The CDR3 is CASSLAREWGYPDTQYF. For the CDR3, the DNA is TGCGCCAGCAGCTTGGCCAGGGAATGGGGCTATCCAGATACGCAGTATTTT.

This chain links TRBV7-2 with TRBJ2-6, with 7 bases matching TRBD2. The CDR3 extends over 18 amino acids. Germline values: CDR1 SGHTA, CDR2 FQGNSA. Losses at the gene ends were 3 bases for V and 0 bases for J; bases not matched to a gene: 8. The CDR3 DNA sequence: TGTGCCAGCAGCTTGGCGGTTGGGGGGGGCTCTGGGGCCAACGTCCTGACTTTC. This encodes CASSLAVGGGSGANVLTF.

The chain combines TRBV29-1 with TRBJ1-5; D perhaps matches TRBD1 (6 bases). The V gene's germline CDR1 is SQVTM and CDR2 ANQGSEA. The ends were cut back, 3 bases at V and 4 bases at J, with 13 bases in the middle. The length of the CDR3 is 14 residues. The CDR3 sequence: CSVEGGQGNQPQHF. For the CDR3, the DNA is TGCAGCGTTGAGGGGGGGCAGGGGAATCAGCCCCAGCATTTT.

The chain has TRBV7-9 and TRBJ1-3; D not certain. CDR3 size: 14 residues. V lost 1 base and J 7 bases, leaving 11 bases between the germline ends. Looked up from germline, CDR1 is SEHNR and CDR2 is FQNEAQ (reference sequence). Written as DNA, the CDR3 is TGTGCCAGCAGCTTAGGGGAATGGAGGAACACCATATATTTT. This sequence encodes CASSLGEWRNTIYF.